This TCR beta chain was sequenced in a study of T cells expressing NK-cell markers. General study findings and limits: Dominant NKG2C+ clonotypes were found to form about 1.0-7.5% of CD8+ T cells in five to seven donors.

CDR1 and CDR2 from the germline V gene are SEHNR and FQNEAQ (reference sequence). The CDR3 is 14 amino acids. To note about this clonotype: Its cognate antigen is unknown.

Using the 5' RACE reads, TCRdb records one entry per CDR3 protein without DNA. This table lists some 600,000 distinct CDR3 sequences. The chain links TRBV7-9 to TRBJ2-7; lacking DNA, the TRBD2 call made by TCRdb goes unchecked. Input material: blood T cells: a sorted CD56 or NKG2C T cell subset, CD4+ or CD8+ T cells, or bulk PBMC T cells (not recorded which). This TCR came from a man aged 18 to 29 in good health. CDR3 sequence: CASSRKGLPLEQYF.